Following are 19 T cell receptor beta chains from one sample sequenced in a study of T cell responses to AZD1222 COVID-19 vaccine. Clones were sequenced by immunoSEQ multiplex PCR, and TCRdb holds only the in-frame ones, with some missing. The sample carries some 22,000 clones, roughly 82% recorded once. Sequenced material: peripheral blood, taken on day 0 of AZD1222 vaccination. These TCRs come from an adult in good health.

The chain recombines TRBV3-1 (or the pseudogene TRBV3-2) with TRBJ1-1; D uncertain. Germline assignment: CDR1 LGHDT and CDR2 YNNKEL (reference sequence). The CDR3 length is 12 residues. V lost 5 bases to trimming and J lost 4 bases, with 8 bases between them. The CDR3 coding sequence is TGTGCCAGCAGCGACCCTTCCACTGAAGCTTTCTTT. It yields the protein CASSDPSTEAFF.

The chain joins TRBV1 to TRBJ2-7; the table's D call, TRBD2, was not checked against the DNA. TRBV1 is given as a pseudogene. This CDR3 has 15 amino acids. CDR3 sequence (DNA): TGCACCAGCAGCACCCGAAGCGGGAGCTCCTACGAGCAGTACTTC. Its translation is CTSSTRSGSSYEQYF.

This chain uses TRBV6-5 with TRBJ2-7, with unresolved D. Trimming pared 2 bases from V and 0 bases from J, leaving 8 bases between. Germline V gives CDR1 MNHEY, CDR2 SVGAGI. There are 14 residues in the CDR3. The CDR3 sequence is CASSYADNSYEQYF. The DNA of the CDR3 is TGTGCCAGCAGTTACGCTGACAACTCCTACGAGCAGTACTTC.

With regard to this clone: One end of the junction is discordant with germline, which a read error may explain. The V and J genes are TRBV7-3 and TRBJ2-3, with a possible D match to TRBD2 (6 bases). The CDR3 is 14 amino acids. Germline loops: CDR1 SGHTA, CDR2 FQGTGA. CDR3 in amino acids: CASSLMGGTDTQYF. As DNA, the CDR3 is TGTGCCAGCAGTTTAATGGGGGGAACAGATACGCAGTATTTT.

The genes are TRBV7-6 and TRBJ2-5; D gene uncertain. The V end was cut by 3 bases, the J end by 2 bases, with 10 bases between. This CDR3 is 14 amino acids long. Germline lookup yields CDR1 SGHVS and CDR2 FNYEAQ. DNA of the CDR3: TGTGCCAGCAGCTTGACGGACGGTCAAGAGACCCAGTACTTC. Its protein is CASSLTDGQETQYF.

The V call is TRBV5-1, the J call TRBJ2-2; TRBD1 matches 7 bases. The germline V gene encodes CDR1 SGHRS and CDR2 YFSETQ. This CDR3 is built from 14 residues. V was pared by 4 bases and J by 6 bases, with 6 bases of the junction left unmatched. CDR3 loop: CASSTRQGAGELFF. The CDR3 DNA reads TGCGCCAGCAGCACGCGACAGGGCGCCGGGGAGCTGTTTTTT.

The chain recombines TRBV7-8 with TRBJ2-3, with D perhaps TRBD2 (6 bases). V lost 5 bases to trimming and J lost 6 bases, with 18 bases between them. Per germline, CDR1 SGHVS and CDR2 FQNEAQ. This CDR3 has 15 residues. The CDR3 nucleotides read TGTGCCAGCAGCGCCCTCGGGGGAGCTGGGGATACGCAGTATTTT. It specifies CASSALGGAGDTQYF. Full variable domain (missing parts from reference TRBV7-8 and TRBJ2-3): GAGVSQSPRYKVAKRGQDVALRCDPISGHVSLFWYQQALGQGPEFLTYFQNEAQLDKSGLPSDRFFAERPEGSVSTLKIQRTQQEDSAVYLCASSALGGAGDTQYFGPGTRLTVL.

V is TRBV18 and J is TRBJ2-7; D is possibly TRBD2 (6 bases). The CDR3 consists of 16 residues. Germline V gene lookup returns CDR1 KGHSH and CDR2 LQKENI. Between the trimmed V and J ends, which lost 0 bases and 6 bases, there was a span of 18 bases. CDR3 coding DNA: TGTGCCAGCTCACCACCGGAGAAAGGGAGCGGGCTCGAGCAGTACTTC. This translates into CASSPPEKGSGLEQYF.

The chain has TRBV28 and TRBJ2-5; TRBD1 matches at 7 bases. Germline CDR1 MDHEN, CDR2 SYDVKM. The CDR3 loop spans 17 amino acids. With 3 bases clipped from V and 5 bases from J, the junction kept 15 bases outside the gene matches. The CDR3 sequence is CASSFLGEGASVETQYF. CDR3 sequence (DNA): TGTGCCAGCAGTTTTCTTGGTGAGGGGGCCTCGGTGGAGACCCAGTACTTC.

The chain uses TRBV19 and TRBJ2-7; no definite D call. CDR1 LNHDA and CDR2 SQIVND come from the germline V gene (reference sequence). CDR3 size: 13 residues. V was clipped by 3 bases and J by 4 bases, with 10 bases between them. CDR3 sequence reads: CASSIWVGYEQYF. CDR3 sequence (DNA): TGTGCCAGTAGTATCTGGGTCGGATACGAGCAGTACTTC.

The chain carries TRBV29-1 and TRBJ2-5, with D possibly matching TRBD1 (6 bases). Between the trimmed V and J ends, which lost 4 bases and 0 bases, there was a span of 9 bases. This CDR3 has 13 residues. In germline, CDR1 is SQVTM, CDR2 ANQGSEA. For the CDR3, the DNA is TGCAGCGTTGTACAGGGTAACCAAGAGACCCAGTACTTC. It is translated as CSVVQGNQETQYF.

V is TRBV7-6 and J is TRBJ2-3; D is ambiguous. Germline V gene lookup returns CDR1 SGHVS and CDR2 FNYEAQ. The CDR3 extends over 15 amino acids. Trimming pared 2 bases from V and 2 bases from J, leaving 11 bases between. Here the CDR3 reads CASSLLNRYTDTQYF. The CDR3 bases are TGTGCCAGCAGCTTATTAAATCGGTACACAGATACGCAGTATTTT.

The chain links TRBV2 to TRBJ1-1; D is perhaps TRBD1 (5 bases). V was cut by 8 bases and J by 0 bases, with 13 bases left in between. The germline gives CDR1 SNHLY, CDR2 FYNNEI. The length of the CDR3 is 14 residues. CDR3 loop: CASAGPLMNTEAFF. The CDR3 bases are TGTGCCAGCGCGGGGCCCCTCATGAACACTGAAGCTTTCTTT.

The V and J genes are TRBV5-6 and TRBJ2-7; D is unclear. The germline V gene has CDR1 SGHDT and CDR2 YYEEEE. The CDR3 has 15 residues. The ends were cut back, 0 bases at V and 3 bases at J, with 13 bases in the middle. The CDR3 sequence: CASSLVPGPGYEQYF. CDR3 sequence (DNA): TGTGCCAGCAGCTTGGTTCCGGGCCCTGGCTACGAGCAGTACTTC.

The rearrangement links TRBV6-5 to TRBJ2-7; D gene uncertain. V gave up 8 bases and J gave up 2 bases, with 10 bases separating them. Looked up from germline, CDR1 is MNHEY and CDR2 is SVGAGI. The length of the CDR3 is 12 residues. Here the CDR3 reads CASPGSPYEQYF. CDR3 coding DNA: TGTGCCAGCCCGGGTTCTCCCTACGAGCAGTACTTC.

The gene calls are TRBV27 and TRBJ1-1; D possibly corresponds to TRBD1 (5 bases). Looked up from germline, CDR1 is MNHEY and CDR2 is SMNVEV (reference sequence). CDR3 size: 13 residues. Trimming shortened V by 6 bases and J by 4 bases, and 12 bases separated the two germline ends. This CDR3 reads CASSQGLFTEAFF. CDR3 nucleotide sequence: TGTGCCAGCAGCCAGGGATTGTTCACTGAAGCTTTCTTT.

This rearrangement joins TRBV19 to TRBJ1-1; a possible D gene is TRBD1 (6 bases). Germline V gene lookup returns CDR1 LNHDA and CDR2 SQIVND (reference sequence). The germline V and J ends were trimmed by 6 bases and 0 bases, with 11 bases remaining between them. The CDR3 sequence is 14 residues long. CDR3 sequence reads: CASSNGQLNTEAFF. The CDR3 DNA sequence: TGTGCCAGTAGCAACGGACAGCTGAACACTGAAGCTTTCTTT.

The V gene is TRBV28, the J gene TRBJ1-6; D remains unclear. The CDR3 sequence is 13 residues long. With 3 bases removed from V and 8 bases from J, the gap between germline ends came to 8 bases. CDR1 and CDR2 from the germline V gene are MDHEN and SYDVKM. The CDR3 protein is CASSFGGDSPLHF. The CDR3 nucleotides are TGTGCCAGCAGTTTTGGTGGGGATTCACCCCTCCACTTT.

The chain uses TRBV29-1 and TRBJ1-6; TRBD1 might be the D (5 bases). Between the trimmed V and J ends, which lost 5 bases and 0 bases, there was a span of 8 bases. This CDR3 comprises 14 residues. The germline V gene has CDR1 SQVTM and CDR2 ANQGSEA. CDR3 nucleotides: TGCAGCGTTTCCGACAGCTCCTATAATTCACCCCTCCACTTT. This gives the protein CSVSDSSYNSPLHF. Looking up the rest from reference TRBV29-1 and TRBJ1-6 gives the full variable domain: SAVISQKPSRDICQRGTSLTIQCQVDSQVTMMFWYRQQPGQSLTLIATANQGSEATYESGFVIDKFPISRPNLTFSTLTVSNMSPEDSSIYLCSVSDSSYNSPLHFGNGTRLTVT.